The next 32 T cell receptor beta chains were all read from a single sample in a study of control samples from healthy donors and cancer patients. This table comes from immunoSEQ multiplex PCR, and its TCRdb copy is limited to in-frame clones, with some not included. The table records some 96,000 clones, about 90% of them present only once. Material for sequencing was blood. These receptors were obtained from a woman between 50 and 59 years old in good health.

CDR3 residues: CASSLIGQGFGYTF. Written as DNA, the CDR3 is TGTGCCAGCAGCTTAATAGGACAGGGGTTTGGCTACACCTTC. The chain links TRBV13 to TRBJ1-2; 9 bases align to TRBD1. The CDR3 runs to 14 residues. Trimming cost V 2 bases and J 7 bases; bases outside gene matches: 5. The germline V gene has CDR1 PRHDT and CDR2 FYEKMQ (reference sequence).

The chain couples TRBV6-6 to TRBJ1-1; unclear D gene. Germline V CDR1 and CDR2: MNHNY, SVGAGI (reference sequence). Trimming left V 8 bases short and J 3 bases short, with 13 bases between. The CDR3 extends over 13 amino acids. Written as DNA, the CDR3 is TGTGCCAGCGGGAGGGAGTCGGACACTGAAGCTTTCTTT. Residues: CASGRESDTEAFF.

The chain recombines TRBV7-3 with TRBJ2-7, with 9 bases fitting TRBD1. Germline-derived CDR1 and CDR2 are SGHTA and FQGTGA. The ends lost 4 bases at V and 3 bases at J; junction bases unmatched: 13. The CDR3 sequence is 17 residues long. This CDR3 is CASSSPDRGLGGYEQYF. CDR3 sequence (DNA): TGTGCCAGCAGCTCCCCGGACAGGGGTCTAGGGGGCTACGAGCAGTACTTC. Together with reference TRBV7-3 and TRBJ2-7, the CDR3 gives the full variable domain: GAGVSQTPSNKVTEKGKYVELRCDPISGHTALYWYRQSLGQGPEFLIYFQGTGAADDSGLPNDRFFAVRPEGSVSTLKIQRTERGDSAVYLCASSSPDRGLGGYEQYFGPGTRLTVT.

The rearrangement joins TRBV4-2 to TRBJ2-7, with 11 bases identical to TRBD2. CDR3 length equals 16 residues. The germline V gene has CDR1 LGHNA and CDR2 YNFKEQ. V lost 2 bases and J lost 3; bases outside the gene matches: 6. CDR3 coding DNA: TGTGCCAGCAGCCAACAGGGACTAGCGGAAGTCTACGAGCAGTACTTC. Amino acid sequence: CASSQQGLAEVYEQYF.

This clone was detected a few times. This chain links TRBV5-6 with TRBJ1-2; no clear D. V was trimmed by 0 bases and J by 11 bases, leaving 11 bases between them. Looked up from germline, CDR1 is SGHDT and CDR2 is YYEEEE. The CDR3 has 12 amino acids. The CDR3 DNA follows: TGTGCCAGCAGCTTGGCCGTCAGTCAGTACACCTTC. Translated: CASSLAVSQYTF.

The chain combines TRBV18 with TRBJ2-5, with D uncertain. The CDR3 totals 17 residues. Per germline, CDR1 KGHSH and CDR2 LQKENI. The ends were cut back, 3 bases at V and 1 base at J, with 18 bases in the middle. Written as DNA, the CDR3 is TGTGCCAGCTCACCCCCCCTGGGTAGTACCATCCAAGAGACCCAGTACTTC. Translation gives CASSPPLGSTIQETQYF.

A remark on this clone: One junction end does not reproduce the germline sequence, and a read error may be involved. The chain recombines TRBV15 with TRBJ1-3, with D possibly TRBD1 on 5 matching bases. CDR3 length: 14 residues. Germline loops: CDR1 LNHNV, CDR2 YYDKDF (reference sequence). CDR3 residues: CVTSPRQRGNTIYF. The CDR3 coding sequence is TGTGTCACCAGCCCCCGACAGAGAGGAAACACCATATATTTT.

About this clone itself: Other nucleotide sequences from this sample produce the same CDR3. This chain uses TRBV7-3 with TRBJ2-2; no definite D call. Germline lookup yields CDR1 SGHTA and CDR2 FQGTGA. The CDR3 spans 13 residues. The V gene lost 4 bases and the J gene lost 4 bases, with 7 bases spanning the gap. The CDR3 protein is CASSSSGTGELFF. CDR3 bases: TGTGCCAGCAGCTCTAGTGGCACCGGGGAGCTGTTTTTT.

The CDR3 protein is CASSSRALGQPQHF. The CDR3 DNA sequence: TGTGCCAGCAGCTCCCGGGCTCTCGGGCAGCCCCAGCATTTT. The chain recombines TRBV7-8 with TRBJ1-5; D uncertain. Looked up from germline, CDR1 is SGHVS and CDR2 is FQNEAQ. Trimming left V 4 bases short and J 7 bases short, with 14 bases between. The CDR3 extends over 14 amino acids.

The chain combines TRBV7-9 with TRBJ1-5; D unresolved. CDR3 size: 16 residues. The germline gives CDR1 SEHNR, CDR2 FQNEAQ (reference sequence). The V gene lost 0 bases and the J gene lost 0 bases, with 9 bases spanning the gap. The CDR3 spells CASSLARGTSNQPQHF. For the CDR3, the DNA is TGTGCCAGCAGCTTAGCCCGCGGAACTAGCAATCAGCCCCAGCATTTT.

The rearrangement joins TRBV6-1 to TRBJ1-1, with D possibly matching TRBD1 (5 bases). Germline lookup yields CDR1 MNHNS and CDR2 SASEGT. V was pared by 3 bases and J by 4 bases, with 12 bases between. The CDR3 is made up of 14 amino acids. The CDR3 is CASSEGVVRTEAFF. CDR3 nucleotides: TGTGCCAGCAGTGAGGGGGTTGTTCGCACTGAAGCTTTCTTT.

CDR3 sequence (DNA): TGTGCCAGTAGTACTGTGGGGGGTGAAAAACTGTTTTTT. This translates into CASSTVGGEKLFF. This sequence joins TRBV19 and TRBJ1-4; TRBD1 might be the D (5 bases). Germline values: CDR1 LNHDA, CDR2 SQIVND (reference sequence). The V gene lost 4 bases and the J gene lost 7 bases, with 10 bases spanning the gap. The CDR3 is 13 residues long.

V gene TRBV5-6 combines with J gene TRBJ2-1, with unresolved D. Trimming took off 3 bases at V and 8 bases at J, with 6 bases between the two ends. Germline V gene sequence: CDR1 SGHDT, CDR2 YYEEEE. This CDR3 has 11 amino acids. CDR3 DNA sequence: TGTGCCAGCAGCTCTTTCTATGAGCAGTTCTTC. Protein: CASSSFYEQFF.

The genes are TRBV5-1 and TRBJ2-2; 9 nucleotides agree with TRBD2. With V trimmed by 5 bases and J by 5 bases, 7 bases remained unmatched. Looked up from germline, CDR1 is SGHRS and CDR2 is YFSETQ. The CDR3 is 15 amino acids. In DNA form, the CDR3 reads TGCGCCAGCAGGGATGGGACTAGCCGAACCGGGGAGCTGTTTTTT. Its protein product is CASRDGTSRTGELFF.

The chain carries TRBV6-1 and TRBJ2-7, with D possibly being TRBD2 (6 bases). CDR1 and CDR2 (germline): MNHNS, SASEGT. This CDR3 region has 12 residues. Trimming removed 2 bases at V and 9 bases at J, with 11 bases between. CDR3 nucleotides: TGTGCCAGCAGTGAAAACCGGGACTTGCAGTACTTC. Amino acid sequence: CASSENRDLQYF.

The chain links TRBV7-3 to TRBJ2-1; D is tentatively TRBD1 or TRBD2 (5 bases each). Germline V lookup: CDR1 SGHTA, CDR2 FQGTGA. V was clipped by 0 bases and J by 1 base, with 7 bases between them. CDR3 size: 15 residues. CDR3 nucleotide sequence: TGTGCCAGCAGCTTAACGGGGGATTCCTACAATGAGCAGTTCTTC. Amino acids: CASSLTGDSYNEQFF.

The V call is TRBV24-1, the J call TRBJ1-1; possibly TRBD1 for D (6 bases). There are 15 residues in the CDR3. Germline V gene lookup returns CDR1 KGHDR and CDR2 SFDVKD. The V end was cut by 9 bases, the J end by 2 bases, with 18 bases between. CDR3 loop: CATQDRSAPNTEAFF. For the CDR3, the DNA is TGTGCCACCCAAGACAGGTCCGCACCTAACACTGAAGCTTTCTTT.

This chain joins TRBV5-8 and TRBJ1-2; the D is unclear. This CDR3 has 16 amino acids. The germline V gene encodes CDR1 SGHTS and CDR2 YDEGEE. Trimming shortened V by 1 base and J by 1 base, and 14 bases separated the two germline ends. CDR3 amino acids: CASSLIDKLINYGYTF. The DNA for the CDR3 is TGTGCCAGCAGCTTGATCGACAAACTCATTAACTATGGCTACACCTTC.

A few counts support this clone. The chain couples TRBV4-2 to TRBJ2-7, with 9 bases identical to TRBD1. Germline V gene sequence: CDR1 LGHNA, CDR2 YNFKEQ. CDR3 length: 16 amino acids. V was clipped by 0 bases and J by 1 base; unmatched bases: 4. The CDR3 spells CASSQDPGTGSYEQYF. DNA of the CDR3: TGTGCCAGCAGCCAAGATCCAGGGACAGGGTCCTACGAGCAGTACTTC.

The chain joins TRBV6-2 or TRBV6-3 to TRBJ2-3; D ambiguous. V gave up 2 bases and J gave up 13 bases, with 13 bases separating them. Germline loops: CDR1 MNHEY, CDR2 SVGEGT. CDR3 size: 12 residues. This CDR3 reads CASSYNRYGKYF. The CDR3 DNA reads as TGTGCCAGCAGTTACAACCGGTATGGGAAGTATTTT.

V is TRBV5-5 and J is TRBJ2-7, with TRBD2 matching 7 bases. This CDR3 region has 14 residues. V shed 1 base and J 7 bases; nucleotides not matched to a gene: 8. The germline gives CDR1 SGHKS, CDR2 YYEKEE (reference sequence). In nucleotides, the CDR3 is TGTGCCAGCAGCTTGTGGGAGGGAGGGGATGAGCAGTACGTC. Residues: CASSLWEGGDEQYV.

The chain has TRBV5-1 and TRBJ2-1; a weak D match, TRBD2 (6 bases). From germline, CDR1 is SGHRS and CDR2 YFSETQ. The CDR3 length is 18 residues. V lost 0 bases, J lost 7 bases, and 23 bases lay in between. The CDR3 DNA sequence: TGCGCCAGCAGCTTGGGCCTTCACGGGATATCGGGGACTAATGAGCAGTTCTTC. Translated, it gives CASSLGLHGISGTNEQFF.

The rearrangement uses TRBV4-2 and TRBJ2-3; 8 positions agree with TRBD2. V was pared by 1 base and J by 0 bases, with 6 bases of the junction left unmatched. The germline CDR1 and CDR2 sequences are LGHNA and YNFKEQ. This CDR3 has 17 amino acids. CDR3 nucleotides: TGTGCCAGCAGCCAAGGCCCCAGCGGGGGAAGCACAGATACGCAGTATTTT. This gives the protein CASSQGPSGGSTDTQYF.

This clone was counted once. The rearrangement links TRBV5-6 to TRBJ2-7, with a possible D match to TRBD1 (5 bases). Per germline, CDR1 SGHDT and CDR2 YYEEEE. The V and J ends lost 1 base and 3 bases respectively, with 5 bases between them. This CDR3 is 12 amino acids long. CDR3 nucleotides: TGTGCCAGCAGCTTGCAGGGCTACGAGCAGTACGTC. This encodes CASSLQGYEQYV.

V is TRBV11-2 and J is TRBJ2-3; the D gene is possibly TRBD1 (6 bases). The CDR3 covers 15 residues. V gave up 0 bases and J gave up 4 bases, with 11 bases separating them. Germline lookup yields CDR1 SGHAT and CDR2 FQNNGV. The CDR3 spells CASSLDRGRPDTQYF. The DNA for the CDR3 is TGTGCCAGCAGCTTAGACAGGGGTAGGCCAGATACGCAGTATTTT. The full variable domain, completed using reference TRBV11-2 and TRBJ2-3, is EAGVAQSPRYKIIEKRQSVAFWCNPISGHATLYWYQQILGQGPKLLIQFQNNGVVDDSQLPKDRFSAERLKGVDSTLKIQPAKLEDSAVYLCASSLDRGRPDTQYFGPGTRLTVL.

The chain links TRBV18 to TRBJ1-1; D remains unclear. The CDR3 is 12 residues long. Trimming left V 6 bases short and J 1 base short, with 6 bases between. Germline CDR1 KGHSH, CDR2 LQKENI. CDR3 protein: CASSLRNTEAFF. The CDR3 DNA reads TGTGCCAGCTCCCTCCGGAACACTGAAGCTTTCTTT.

The gene calls are TRBV23-1 and TRBJ1-1; possibly TRBD1 for D (5 bases). TRBV23-1 is marked as an open reading frame, function uncertain. V dropped 3 bases and J dropped 3 bases, with 17 bases sitting between them. The CDR3 contains 16 residues. The CDR3 sequence is CASSHRGTAKDTEAFF. CDR3 sequence (DNA): TGCGCCAGCAGTCATCGCGGGACGGCCAAAGACACTGAAGCTTTCTTT.

The V gene is TRBV19, the J gene TRBJ1-5; possibly TRBD1 for D (6 bases). The CDR3 spans 14 residues. Trimming removed 6 bases at V and 4 bases at J, with 13 bases between. Germline lookup yields CDR1 LNHDA and CDR2 SQIVND (reference sequence). CDR3: CASREQGSNQPQHF. The CDR3 coding sequence is TGTGCCAGTAGGGAACAGGGTTCGAATCAGCCCCAGCATTTT.

The chain links TRBV9 to TRBJ2-7, with D possibly TRBD2 on 5 matching bases. Germline V gene data show CDR1 as SGDLS and CDR2 as YYNGEE. The CDR3 sequence is 14 residues long. V lost 0 bases and J 0 bases, leaving 7 bases between the germline ends. In DNA form, the CDR3 reads TGTGCCAGCAGCGTAGTGGGGAGCTCCTACGAGCAGTACTTC. It translates to CASSVVGSSYEQYF. Full variable domain (rest looked up from reference TRBV9 and TRBJ2-7): DSGVTQTPKHLITATGQRVTLRCSPRSGDLSVYWYQQSLDQGLQFLIQYYNGEERAKGNILERFSAQQFPDLHSELNLSSLELGDSALYFCASSVVGSSYEQYFGPGTRLTVT.

The CDR3 region is CASSFTPAGQLYNEQFF. The DNA for the CDR3 is TGTGCCAGCAGCTTCACCCCAGCGGGGCAACTCTACAATGAGCAGTTCTTC. The chain links TRBV7-2 to TRBJ2-1, with 7 bases matching TRBD2. V was clipped by 3 bases and J by 3 bases; unmatched bases: 11. Germline values: CDR1 SGHTA, CDR2 FQGNSA. The CDR3 is made up of 17 amino acids.

V and J are TRBV5-1 and TRBJ2-7, with D possibly matching TRBD2 (7 bases). CDR3 length: 18 amino acids. V was pared by 5 bases and J by 0 bases, with 24 bases between. Germline values: CDR1 SGHRS, CDR2 YFSETQ. The CDR3 loop reads CASRISPGGQDYSYEQYV. CDR3 bases: TGCGCCAGCAGAATTTCACCCGGGGGGCAGGACTACTCCTACGAGCAGTACGTC.

This clone was picked up one time. The chain couples TRBV19 to TRBJ2-7, with D possibly being TRBD2 (6 bases). The CDR3 sequence is 16 residues long. Germline V gene sequence: CDR1 LNHDA, CDR2 SQIVND (reference sequence). V dropped 2 bases and J dropped 3 bases, with 17 bases sitting between them. The CDR3 DNA sequence: TGTGCCAGTAGTATACGGGGATGGGACTCCATCTACGAGCAGTACTTC. Encoded protein: CASSIRGWDSIYEQYF.